The present T cell receptor (beta chain) was sequenced within a study of T cell repertoires in cytomegalovirus infection (dated by TCRdb to the late 2010s). Broadly, across the study: Alongside well-studied HLA-B-restricted epitopes, the peptide stimulations were aimed at recently identified HLA-C-restricted CMV epitopes, whose presentation resists viral immunomodulation. Because public TCR beta signatures pointed to carriage of CMV infection together with the matching HLA type, the HLA type of each donor mattered for the analysis.

The sample was run on an Illumina HiSeq 1500. TCRdb trimmed the raw reads at Q25, called clones with MiXCR and kept productive beta chains. Identical CDR3 protein sequences are pooled into one entry, listed with their most common genes and DNA. The sample table contains fewer than 850,000 distinct CDR3 sequences; only one count was recorded for approximately 32% of them. Jointly, the top ten make up around 13% of the sample. What the work shows at the level of the full study, not this receptor alone: In the ex vivo response, HLA-C-restricted CMV-specific TCR beta clonotypes were dominant, and in two of eight donors the single most frequent clonotype came from this HLA-C-restricted group. Carriers of CMV infection plus the relevant HLA type were discriminated by the cumulative frequency of public TCR beta family members in the study cohort and in an independent 352-donor cohort.

Relative to germline, V is missing 3 bases and J is missing 4 bases, with 8 bases of the junction outside any gene match. From the cysteine up to the phenylalanine, the CDR3 has a length of 16 residues. Kept here is only the CDR3 DNA, which spans 48 bases and is read in frame from base 1. The CDR1 and CDR2 encoded by the germline V gene are SGHTA and FQGNSA. The treatment or condition label corresponds to: in vitro stimulation with specific CMV peptide epitopes to enrich CMV-specific T cells. As concerns this clonotype: Its antigen specificity is not known. The input lacks base qualities; no much larger clone sits a single base away.

The sequence links TRBV7-2 to TRBJ2-3, with 9 middle bases fitting TRBD2. This clonotype originated in a human donor in good health (CMV status not recorded). Some clones in this sample may be carry-over from other donors' samples. Sample: cultured CD8+ T cells from PBMCs, taken from culture after CMV antigen stimulation. The nucleotides read TGTGCCAGCAGCTTTAGCGGGGGTTACGGTCCAGATACGCAGTATTTT. This encodes CASSFSGGYGPDTQYF.